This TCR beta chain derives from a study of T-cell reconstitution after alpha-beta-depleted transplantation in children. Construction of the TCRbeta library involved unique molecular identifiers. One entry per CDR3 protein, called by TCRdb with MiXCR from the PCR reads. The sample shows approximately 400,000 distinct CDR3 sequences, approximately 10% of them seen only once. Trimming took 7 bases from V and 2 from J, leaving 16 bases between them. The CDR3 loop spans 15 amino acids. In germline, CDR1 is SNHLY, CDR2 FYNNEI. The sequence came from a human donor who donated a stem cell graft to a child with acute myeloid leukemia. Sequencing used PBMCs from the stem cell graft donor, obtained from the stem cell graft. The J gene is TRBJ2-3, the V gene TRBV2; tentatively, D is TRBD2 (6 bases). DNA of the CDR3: TGTGCCAGCATGGGCGGGGCCCCGGTCACAGATACGCAGTATTTT. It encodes CASMGGAPVTDTQYF. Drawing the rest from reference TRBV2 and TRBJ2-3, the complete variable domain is EPEVTQTPSHQVTQMGQEVILRCVPISNHLYFYWYRQILGQKVEFLVSFYNNEISEKSEIFDDQFSVERPDGSNFTLKIRSTKLEDSAMYFCASMGGAPVTDTQYFGPGTRLTVL.